These 30 T cell receptor beta chains originate from one sample sequenced in a study of T-cell reconstitution after alpha-beta-depleted transplantation in children. The authors prepared the TCRbeta library with unique molecular identifiers. TCRdb itself ran the PCR reads through MiXCR, one entry per CDR3 protein. The repertoire consists of some 550,000 distinct CDR3 sequences, with approximately 22% occurring once and the leading ten covering around an eighth. Specimen: PBMCs, mostly from graft donor cells, collected 360 days after TCRalphabeta/CD19-depleted stem cell transplant. Every receptor here comes from a boy under two years old who had a stem cell transplant for acute myeloid leukemia, so the T cells may come from the graft donor.

This clonotype was recorded many times. The chain has TRBV29-1 and TRBJ2-7; tentatively, D is TRBD1 (6 bases). Per germline, CDR1 SQVTM and CDR2 ANQGSEA. The V gene lost 4 bases and the J gene lost 0 bases, with 16 bases spanning the gap. This CDR3 has 15 amino acids. CDR3 sequence (DNA): TGCAGCGTTGTCTCGCCGCTGGACAGCTCCTACGAGCAGTACTTC. Amino acids: CSVVSPLDSSYEQYF.

The chain combines TRBV6-5 with TRBJ2-1; 7 bases are a match to TRBD1. Trimming took 2 bases from V and 5 from J; bases not matched to a gene: 6. This CDR3 is 15 amino acids long. The germline V gene has CDR1 MNHEY and CDR2 SVGAGI. CDR3 sequence reads: CASSYRGQSNNEQFF. The CDR3 nucleotides read TGTGCCAGCAGTTACCGGGGACAGTCAAACAATGAGCAGTTCTTC.

The rearrangement uses TRBV5-4 and TRBJ1-1; D call uncertain. The CDR3 contains 13 residues. Looked up from germline, CDR1 is SGHNT and CDR2 is YYREEE (reference sequence). Trimming took off 1 base at V and 5 bases at J, with 9 bases between the two ends. The CDR3 protein is CASSLSKGTEAFF. In DNA, the CDR3 is TGTGCCAGCAGCTTGTCGAAGGGTACTGAAGCTTTCTTT. The full variable domain, its missing parts supplied by reference TRBV5-4 and TRBJ1-1, is ETGVTQSPTHLIKTRGQQVTLRCSSQSGHNTVSWYQQALGQGPQFIFQYYREEENGRGNFPPRFSGLQFPNYSSELNVNALELDDSALYLCASSLSKGTEAFFGQGTRLTVV.

J is TRBJ2-1 and V is TRBV5-1; D ambiguous. Germline V lookup: CDR1 SGHRS, CDR2 YFSETQ. The CDR3 runs to 14 residues. The V and J ends lost 2 bases and 3 bases respectively, with 9 bases between them. DNA of the CDR3: TGCGCCAGCAGCTTCGAGGACGGCTACAATGAGCAGTTCTTC. It codes for CASSFEDGYNEQFF.

This clonotype has only a few counts. This chain connects TRBV6-2 or TRBV6-3 to TRBJ2-1; D gene ambiguous. Germline CDR1 reads MNHEY; CDR2 reads SVGEGT. Trimming stripped 6 bases from V and 15 bases from J, with 15 bases between. The CDR3 spans 11 residues. CDR3 sequence reads: CASRETHIRFF. For the CDR3, the DNA is TGTGCCAGCAGAGAGACACACATTCGGTTCTTC.

CDR3 DNA: TGTGCCAGCAGTGAAGCCCAGGACCAAATCCCCTACGAGCAGTACTTC. Residues: CASSEAQDQIPYEQYF. The chain carries TRBV27 and TRBJ2-7; D uncertain. The CDR3 has 16 amino acids. Trimming took off 5 bases at V and 2 bases at J, with 19 bases between the two ends. Germline assignment: CDR1 MNHEY and CDR2 SMNVEV (reference sequence).

This sequence joins TRBV12-3 or TRBV12-4 and TRBJ2-2, with TRBD1 identical over 9 bases. The CDR3 has 16 residues. After removal of 6 bases from V and 2 bases from J, the junction contained 7 bases not matched to a gene. In nucleotides, the CDR3 is TGTGCCAGCAGGGGACAGGGTAATAGTAACACCGGGGAGCTGTTTTTT. This encodes CASRGQGNSNTGELFF.

In its sample, this clonotype was seen a few times. This chain connects TRBV24-1 to TRBJ1-5; D remains ambiguous. The germline V gene has CDR1 KGHDR and CDR2 SFDVKD. The CDR3 contains 13 residues. V lost 5 bases to trimming and J lost 7 bases, with 11 bases between them. The CDR3 protein is CATSAPGGQPQHF. The CDR3 bases are TGTGCCACCAGTGCCCCGGGAGGGCAGCCCCAGCATTTT.

This chain links TRBV20-1 with TRBJ2-7; D may correspond to TRBD1 or TRBD2 (5 bases each). The V and J ends lost 5 bases and 6 bases respectively, with 20 bases between them. The germline CDR1 and CDR2 sequences are DFQATT and SNEGSKA (reference sequence). This CDR3 is 14 amino acids long. Here the CDR3 reads CSAGGYEGLSEQYV. The CDR3 region has the DNA TGCAGTGCTGGGGGATATGAGGGTTTGAGCGAGCAGTACGTC.

This chain uses TRBV5-1 with TRBJ2-2; TRBD1 aligns across 7 bases. This CDR3 spans 16 amino acids. V trimming: 5 bases; J trimming: 0 bases; junction bases outside the gene matches: 7. Germline CDR1 reads SGHRS; CDR2 reads YFSETQ. The CDR3 DNA is TGCGCCAGCAGTCCCCGGGACAGAACGAACACCGGGGAGCTGTTTTTT. Translation gives CASSPRDRTNTGELFF.

The chain uses TRBV20-1 and TRBJ1-1; D is unclear. This CDR3 contains 15 residues. Germline lookup yields CDR1 DFQATT and CDR2 SNEGSKA (reference sequence). Trimming cost V 5 bases and J 6 bases, with 22 bases left between them. This CDR3 is CSAYTPRTGGAEAFF. CDR3 coding DNA: TGCAGTGCTTACACGCCCCGGACGGGAGGCGCTGAAGCTTTCTTT.

This clonotype was detected ten times or more. The chain joins TRBV29-1 to TRBJ2-1; TRBD1 aligns across 9 bases. In germline, CDR1 is SQVTM, CDR2 ANQGSEA. This CDR3 contains 12 residues. The J segment lost 9 bases and the V segment lost 5 bases, leaving 5 bases of the junction unmatched. The CDR3 nucleotides are TGCAGCGTTAGGACAGGGGTCGGTGAGCAGTTCTTC. Protein: CSVRTGVGEQFF.

This clonotype was seen at least ten times. The rearrangement joins TRBV30 to TRBJ2-7, with 8 bases that match TRBD1. Trimming took 2 bases from V and 0 from J; bases not matched to a gene: 6. The CDR3 runs to 15 residues. The germline V gene has CDR1 GTSNPN and CDR2 SVGIG (reference sequence). The CDR3 spells CAWSPGQVTSYEQYF. The DNA of the CDR3 is TGTGCCTGGAGTCCGGGACAGGTTACCTCCTACGAGCAGTACTTC.

In its sample, this clonotype was seen a few times. This chain links TRBV29-1 with TRBJ1-1, with 7 positions matching TRBD1. Germline V gene data show CDR1 as SQVTM and CDR2 as ANQGSEA. The CDR3 is made up of 13 amino acids. V was pared by 8 bases and J by 4 bases, with 10 bases of the junction left unmatched. This CDR3 is CSSGQAGGTEAFF. CDR3 sequence (DNA): TGCAGCTCTGGACAGGCCGGGGGCACTGAAGCTTTCTTT.

This clonotype was observed a handful of times. The chain couples TRBV2 to TRBJ2-2; 11 bases are a match to TRBD2. V was pared by 6 bases and J by 0 bases, with 9 bases of the junction left unmatched. Per germline, CDR1 SNHLY and CDR2 FYNNEI. The CDR3 loop spans 18 amino acids. The CDR3 nucleotides are TGTGCCAGCAGGGCTAGCGGGGGGCCTATAACGAACACCGGGGAGCTGTTTTTT. Translation: CASRASGGPITNTGELFF.

As concerns this clonotype: A read error is possible here, since a much larger clone lies one base away. The genes are TRBV7-2 and TRBJ2-5; TRBD1 or TRBD2 may be the D gene (5 bases each). CDR3 length equals 13 residues. Germline V lookup: CDR1 SGHTA, CDR2 FQGNSA. Here the CDR3 reads CASSLGRDETRYF. The CDR3 DNA is TGTGCCAGCAGCTTAGGCAGGGACGAGACCCGGTACTTC.

This clonotype was found once. The V and J genes are TRBV5-6 and TRBJ2-7, with 7 positions matching TRBD2. Trimming took 8 bases from V and 3 from J; bases not matched to a gene: 20. Germline V gives CDR1 SGHDT, CDR2 YYEEEE. The CDR3 is made up of 17 amino acids. In DNA, the CDR3 is TGTGCCAGGAGTCTCAGGCTAGCGGCCTTAGGATACTACGAGCAGTACTTC. It is translated as CARSLRLAALGYYEQYF.

This clonotype has at least ten counts. This chain links TRBV2 with TRBJ1-6; D is perhaps TRBD1 (5 bases). Trimming left V 6 bases short and J 10 bases short, with 13 bases between. The CDR3 runs to 13 residues. Germline V CDR1 and CDR2: SNHLY, FYNNEI. The CDR3 DNA reads TGTGCCAGCAGGGGGCAGGGCGCCTCACCCCTCCACTTT. Translating it yields CASRGQGASPLHF.

Many counts were recorded for this clonotype. The chain recombines TRBV6-2 or TRBV6-3 with TRBJ2-1; D perhaps matches TRBD1 (6 bases). V gave up 6 bases and J gave up 8 bases, with 14 bases separating them. CDR3 length: 13 residues. Germline V gives CDR1 MNHEY, CDR2 SVGEGT. The CDR3 nucleotides read TGTGCCAGCAGGACAACAGGGCTGGATGAGCAGTTCTTC. Its translation: CASRTTGLDEQFF.

The rearrangement links TRBV7-2 to TRBJ2-1, with 11 bases that match TRBD2. After removal of 1 base from V and 2 bases from J, the junction contained 4 bases not matched to a gene. Per germline, CDR1 SGHTA and CDR2 FQGNSA. This CDR3 spans 17 amino acids. The CDR3 coding sequence is TGTGCCAGCAGCTTAGTGGGACTAGCGGTTACCTACAATGAGCAGTTCTTC. Its translation is CASSLVGLAVTYNEQFF.

This chain uses TRBV21-1 with TRBJ2-1. TRBV21-1 is a recognized pseudogene. The CDR3 spans 13 residues. DNA for the CDR3: TGTGCCAGCAGGATAGTCTCCTACAATGAGCAGTTCTTC. Its protein product is CASRIVSYNEQFF.

V usage is TRBV7-3 and J usage is TRBJ2-3, with TRBD2 matching over 7 bases. Germline CDR1 reads SGHTA; CDR2 reads FQGTGA. V lost 4 bases to trimming and J lost 1 base; unmatched junction nucleotides: 8. The CDR3 loop spans 16 amino acids. In nucleotides, the CDR3 is TGTGCCAGCAGCTCCCAAGGAAGCGGGGGCACAGATACGCAGTATTTT. This codes for CASSSQGSGGTDTQYF.

This clonotype was seen repeatedly, ten times or more. In nucleotides, the CDR3 is TGTGCCAGCGGCTATACAGATACGCAGTATTTT. Translated: CASGYTDTQYF. The chain carries TRBV12-3 or TRBV12-4 and TRBJ2-3; D gene ambiguous. The V gene lost 8 bases and the J gene lost 3 bases, with 6 bases spanning the gap. This CDR3 spans 11 amino acids.

This clonotype was seen a few times. V gene TRBV5-6 combines with J gene TRBJ2-7, with a possible D match to TRBD1 (6 bases). This CDR3 is 14 amino acids long. Trimming took off 4 bases at V and 10 bases at J, with 21 bases between the two ends. Germline-derived CDR1 and CDR2 are SGHDT and YYEEEE. The CDR3 reads CASSSSSGGAAQYF. Here the CDR3 DNA reads TGTGCCAGCAGCAGCAGCAGTGGGGGCGCAGCACAGTACTTC.

This clonotype was seen ten or more times. CDR3 in DNA: TGCAGTGCTAGCAGGGGAAACGAGCAGTACGTC. This sequence encodes CSASRGNEQYV. The chain recombines TRBV20-1 with TRBJ2-7; a weak D match, TRBD1 (6 bases). The CDR3 is 11 residues long. Trimming took off 3 bases at V and 5 bases at J, with 8 bases between the two ends. Per the germline V gene, CDR1 is DFQATT and CDR2 is SNEGSKA (reference sequence).

This sequence joins TRBV25-1 and TRBJ2-7, with 8 positions matching TRBD1. With 3 bases clipped from V and 3 bases from J, the junction kept 13 bases outside the gene matches. From germline, CDR1 is MGHDK and CDR2 SYGVNS. This CDR3 contains 17 residues. Here the CDR3 reads CASSDLGQGVSLYEQYF. The CDR3 DNA is TGTGCCAGCAGTGACCTCGGACAGGGAGTATCTCTCTACGAGCAGTACTTC.

Here the CDR3 DNA reads TGTGCCACCAGCAGAGCCGTAGGGCGGGAAGAGCAGTACTTC. This gives the protein CATSRAVGREEQYF. The V gene is TRBV15, the J gene TRBJ2-7, with D maybe TRBD2 (6 bases). From germline, CDR1 is LNHNV and CDR2 YYDKDF (reference sequence). The CDR3 runs 14 residues. The germline V and J ends were trimmed by 1 base and 7 bases, with 14 bases remaining between them.

V and J are TRBV7-2 and TRBJ2-5; TRBD2 agrees at 8 bases. CDR1 and CDR2 (germline): SGHTA, FQGNSA. The trim removed 2 bases at V and 3 bases at J, leaving 8 bases unmatched. The CDR3 loop spans 16 amino acids. CDR3 sequence reads: CASSLWMERGKETQYF. CDR3 sequence (DNA): TGTGCCAGCAGCTTATGGATGGAGCGGGGGAAAGAGACCCAGTACTTC.

This clonotype has just a few counts. The gene calls are TRBV20-1 and TRBJ1-3; 7 nucleotides agree with TRBD1. J was trimmed by 4 bases and V by 8 bases; bases with no gene match: 14. CDR1 and CDR2 from the germline V gene are DFQATT and SNEGSKA (reference sequence). The CDR3 is 15 residues long. CDR3 nucleotides: TGCAGTTCTCCCTATCCCAACAGGGGAGGAAACACCATATATTTT. This sequence encodes CSSPYPNRGGNTIYF.

This chain joins TRBV12-5 and TRBJ2-7; 7 bases line up with TRBD2. V shed 6 bases, J shed 6 bases, and the junction held 8 bases outside the gene matches. CDR3 size: 13 residues. Germline lookup yields CDR1 LGHNT and CDR2 FRNRAP. Here the CDR3 reads CASGWAPGGEQYF. The DNA for the CDR3 is TGTGCTAGTGGCTGGGCTCCGGGGGGCGAGCAGTACTTC. Supplemented by reference TRBV12-5 and TRBJ2-7, the full variable domain reads DARVTQTPRHKVTEMGQEVTMRCQPILGHNTVFWYRQTMMQGLELLAYFRNRAPLDDSGMPKDRFSAEMPDATLATLKIQPSEPRDSAVYFCASGWAPGGEQYFGPGTRLTVT.